Listed here are 15 T cell receptor beta chains from one sample, sequenced in a study of blood T cell repertoires in COVID-19. TCRdb's table, derived via immunoSEQ multiplex PCR, lists solely in-frame clones and lacks some. The sample consists of approximately 210,000 clones, around four fifths of them appearing once. The sequenced material came from PBMCs or T cells enriched from blood (not recorded which). These receptor sequences come from a man aged 40-50 years who had recovered from COVID-19.

DNA for the CDR3: TGTGCCAGCAGCTTAGGCGGGGGGAATACGCAGTATTTT. Amino acid sequence: CASSLGGGNTQYF. This rearrangement joins TRBV7-3 to TRBJ2-3; TRBD2 matches 8 bases. Trimming at V came to 2 bases and at J to 7 bases, leaving 2 bases not matched to a gene. CDR3 size: 13 residues. The germline CDR1 and CDR2 sequences are SGHTA and FQGTGA.

V is TRBV30 and J is TRBJ1-2; TRBD1 matches 7 bases. The CDR3 covers 16 residues. J gave up 8 bases and V 3 bases, and 18 bases lay outside the gene matches. Germline CDR1 and CDR2: GTSNPN and SVGIG (reference sequence). This CDR3 is CAWSDDRVYRFGGYTF. The DNA of the CDR3 is TGTGCCTGGAGCGATGACAGGGTCTACCGTTTCGGAGGCTACACCTTC.

A remark on this clone: The limits of the CDR3 on the DNA are not certain, so only TCRdb's listed CDR3 is given. The CDR3 loop is CASSSSTVGGTEAFF. The J gene is TRBJ1-1, the V gene TRBV2. The CDR3 adds up to 15 amino acids, both ends counted. Germline CDR1 is SNHLY and CDR2 is FYNNEI.

The CDR3 here is CASSTSGTSAYNEQFF. The CDR3 bases are TGTGCCAGCAGCACGTCCGGGACTAGCGCTTACAATGAGCAGTTCTTC. V and J are TRBV7-3 and TRBJ2-1; 10 positions match TRBD2. The length of the CDR3 is 16 residues. V shed 5 bases and J 4 bases; nucleotides not matched to a gene: 8. Per the germline V gene, CDR1 is SGHTA and CDR2 is FQGTGA.

There are a few counts of this clone. The chain recombines TRBV5-5 with TRBJ2-4; possible D gene TRBD2, 6 bases. The CDR3 is made up of 13 amino acids. Germline V gene lookup returns CDR1 SGHKS and CDR2 YYEKEE (reference sequence). The V end was cut by 4 bases, the J end by 6 bases, with 11 bases between. Here the CDR3 reads CASSPGGVNIQYF. DNA for the CDR3: TGTGCCAGCAGCCCCGGAGGGGTAAACATTCAGTACTTC.

This sequence joins TRBV4-2 and TRBJ1-2; 7 nucleotides align to TRBD1. Germline V gene data show CDR1 as LGHNA and CDR2 as YNFKEQ. The CDR3 extends over 14 amino acids. V gave up 0 bases and J gave up 4 bases; unmatched junction bases: 2. The CDR3 loop reads CASSQDAGGYGYTF. The DNA for the CDR3 is TGTGCCAGCAGCCAAGATGCAGGGGGCTATGGCTACACCTTC.

V and J are TRBV30 and TRBJ1-6, with 7 nucleotides matching TRBD1. CDR3 length equals 17 residues. Germline CDR1 GTSNPN, CDR2 SVGIG (reference sequence). J gave up 11 bases and V 2 bases, and 18 bases lay outside the gene matches. DNA of the CDR3: TGTGCCTGGAGTCTAGGAGGGCAGGGTCGTGACAGGGCACCCCTCCACTTT. It specifies CAWSLGGQGRDRAPLHF.

CDR3 DNA: TGTGCCAGCAGCTTGCCCAGGGAAGTTCGCCTCCACTTT. This sequence encodes CASSLPREVRLHF. The chain employs TRBV5-4 and TRBJ1-6; possibly TRBD1 for D (5 bases). Germline V lookup: CDR1 SGHNT, CDR2 YYREEE (reference sequence). This CDR3 is 13 amino acids long. V gave up 1 base and J gave up 15 bases, with 14 bases separating them.

V and J are TRBV5-1 and TRBJ1-2; maybe TRBD1 (5 bases). Trimming removed 8 bases at V and 5 bases at J, with 16 bases between. Germline V gives CDR1 SGHRS, CDR2 YFSETQ. The CDR3 has 13 amino acids. The CDR3 region has the DNA TGCGCCAGTGGGGCGAGTGACCTATATGGCTACACCTTC. Its translation is CASGASDLYGYTF.

In this sample, this clone turned up a few times. The gene calls are TRBV20-1 and TRBJ1-5, with a possible D match to TRBD1 (5 bases). V was shortened by 0 bases and J by 15 bases, with 12 bases between the two germline ends. The CDR3 loop spans 11 amino acids. Germline V gene data show CDR1 as DFQATT and CDR2 as SNEGSKA (reference sequence). The CDR3 here is CSARDGGVGHF. Here the CDR3 DNA reads TGCAGTGCTAGAGATGGAGGGGTCGGGCATTTT.

The chain is built from TRBV6-5 and TRBJ1-2; possibly TRBD1 for D (6 bases). Germline-derived CDR1 and CDR2 are MNHEY and SVGAGI. The CDR3 length is 13 residues. The V and J ends lost 7 bases and 8 bases respectively, with 17 bases between them. The chain's CDR3 is CASTAQGSRGYTF. The CDR3 region has the DNA TGTGCCAGCACCGCTCAGGGGTCCCGGGGCTACACCTTC.

The chain couples TRBV28 to TRBJ1-2; D is undetermined. The germline CDR1 and CDR2 sequences are MDHEN and SYDVKM. V was clipped by 2 bases and J by 4 bases, with 8 bases between them. The length of the CDR3 is 13 residues. The CDR3 DNA reads TGTGCCAGCAGTTTACTGCGGTCCTATGGCTACACCTTC. It translates to CASSLLRSYGYTF.

The chain carries TRBV18 and TRBJ1-2, with TRBD1 identical over 10 bases. This CDR3 is 17 amino acids long. The germline CDR1 and CDR2 sequences are KGHSH and LQKENI. Trimming took 2 bases from V and 4 from J; bases not matched to a gene: 10. The CDR3 nucleotides read TGTGCCAGCTCACCAGAAGCCGGGACAGGGGTAATCTATGGCTACACCTTC. Encoded protein: CASSPEAGTGVIYGYTF. Together with reference TRBV18 and TRBJ1-2, the CDR3 gives the full variable domain: NAGVMQNPRHLVRRRGQEARLRCSPMKGHSHVYWYRQLPEEGLKFMVYLQKENIIDESGMPKERFSAEFPKEGPSILRIQQVVRGDSAAYFCASSPEAGTGVIYGYTFGSGTRLTVV.

This chain connects TRBV11-2 to TRBJ2-5, with D perhaps matching TRBD1 (6 bases). V lost 5 bases and J 0 bases, leaving 13 bases between the germline ends. The CDR3 is 15 residues long. Germline V CDR1 and CDR2: SGHAT, FQNNGV. In nucleotides, the CDR3 is TGTGCCAGCAGCGGACAGACAGAGTACCAAGAGACCCAGTACTTC. Its protein is CASSGQTEYQETQYF.

The chain links TRBV5-4 to TRBJ1-4, with a tentative D call TRBD1 (6 bases). CDR1 is SGHNT and CDR2 is YYREEE in the germline V gene (reference sequence). The CDR3 is 13 amino acids. V was shortened by 5 bases and J by 6 bases, with 11 bases between the two germline ends. For the CDR3, the DNA is TGTGCCAGCAGTTCTGGACAGTATGAAAAACTGTTTTTT. Its protein is CASSSGQYEKLFF. Complete variable domain (other parts from reference TRBV5-4 and TRBJ1-4): ETGVTQSPTHLIKTRGQQVTLRCSSQSGHNTVSWYQQALGQGPQFIFQYYREEENGRGNFPPRFSGLQFPNYSSELNVNALELDDSALYLCASSSGQYEKLFFGSGTQLSVL.